These 24 T cell receptor beta chains originate from one sample sequenced in a study of persistence of HIV-infected CD4 T cells. Cells were stimulated nonspecifically with anti-CD3/anti-CD28 magnetic beads. Sorting of responding CD4+ T cells relied on upregulated CD40 ligand together with CD69. These receptors' targets are unknown. Sequencing used immunoSEQ version 4 in survey mode. Libraries were prepared by immunoSEQ multiplex PCR; TCRdb keeps only in-frame clonotypes and omits some of them. The data show roughly 43,000 clones, 89% seen once. The sample was CD4+ T cells sorted from PBMCs after approximately 19-hour stimulation, taken from a patient who received antiretroviral therapy. Receptors were obtained from an adult man with HIV who was CMV-seropositive.

V gene TRBV5-1 combines with J gene TRBJ1-4; 8 bases match TRBD1. This CDR3 region has 15 residues. V dropped 3 bases and J dropped 8; count of bases not matched to a gene: 9. Germline CDR1 is SGHRS and CDR2 is YFSETQ. This CDR3 reads CASSSTGEVREKLFF. The DNA for the CDR3 is TGCGCCAGCAGCTCGACAGGGGAGGTCCGGGAAAAACTGTTTTTT.

The CDR3: CATSRDLRTGNGNTIYF. DNA for the CDR3: TGTGCCACCAGCAGAGATCTTCGGACAGGGAATGGAAACACCATATATTTT. The gene calls are TRBV15 and TRBJ1-3, with TRBD1 matching over 8 bases. Germline V gene lookup returns CDR1 LNHNV and CDR2 YYDKDF (reference sequence). The CDR3 length is 17 residues. Trimming at V came to 0 bases and at J to 3 bases, leaving 7 bases not matched to a gene.

This chain links TRBV5-1 with TRBJ1-6, with D unclear. The CDR3 length is 15 residues. Looked up from germline, CDR1 is SGHRS and CDR2 is YFSETQ. Deletions cut 3 bases from V and 7 bases from J, with 14 bases between. CDR3 bases: TGCGCCAGCAGCTCGGACCCGGGCCGAAATTCACCCCTCCACTTT. Its translation is CASSSDPGRNSPLHF.

The V call is TRBV5-1, the J call TRBJ2-7, with D maybe TRBD1 (6 bases). Germline values: CDR1 SGHRS, CDR2 YFSETQ. This CDR3 has 14 residues. The ends were cut back, 2 bases at V and 3 bases at J, with 12 bases in the middle. Here the CDR3 DNA reads TGCGCCAGCAGCTTAGAGACAGGCCGCTACGAGCAGTACTTC. Amino acids: CASSLETGRYEQYF.

The rearrangement joins TRBV7-3 to TRBJ2-5; D is ambiguous. The CDR3 extends over 17 amino acids. Germline loops: CDR1 SGHTA, CDR2 FQGTGA. The germline V and J ends were trimmed by 0 bases and 0 bases, with 14 bases remaining between them. The CDR3 loop is CASSLTGRTSYQETQYF. The CDR3 nucleotides are TGTGCCAGCAGCTTAACGGGAAGGACGTCGTACCAAGAGACCCAGTACTTC.

For the CDR3, the DNA is TGTGCCAGCTCACCACGGGACGTGAGTGAAAAACTGTTTTTT. The encoded protein is CASSPRDVSEKLFF. V gene TRBV18 combines with J gene TRBJ1-4; possibly TRBD1 for D (5 bases). V gave up 1 base and J gave up 7 bases, with 10 bases separating them. The CDR3 has 14 residues. Per germline, CDR1 KGHSH and CDR2 LQKENI. Full variable domain (missing parts from reference TRBV18 and TRBJ1-4): NAGVMQNPRHLVRRRGQEARLRCSPMKGHSHVYWYRQLPEEGLKFMVYLQKENIIDESGMPKERFSAEFPKEGPSILRIQQVVRGDSAAYFCASSPRDVSEKLFFGSGTQLSVL.

V gene TRBV7-2 combines with J gene TRBJ1-4; 7 bases line up with TRBD1. This CDR3 region has 16 residues. The V segment lost 5 bases and the J segment 5 bases; nucleotides outside the gene matches: 11. CDR1 and CDR2 from the germline V gene are SGHTA and FQGNSA. CDR3 sequence: CASSPAPRGRNEKLFF. As DNA, the CDR3 is TGTGCCAGCAGCCCTGCCCCCAGGGGGAGGAATGAAAAACTGTTTTTT.

This clone was recorded only once. The chain couples TRBV27 to TRBJ2-5; 8 bases align to TRBD2. The CDR3 covers 17 residues. V shed 5 bases, J shed 2 bases, and the junction held 13 bases outside the gene matches. Germline V gives CDR1 MNHEY, CDR2 SMNVEV (reference sequence). The CDR3 loop reads CASSPLGKRGSQETQYF. The CDR3 region has the DNA TGTGCCAGCAGTCCCCTCGGGAAGCGGGGGTCACAAGAGACCCAGTACTTC.

The chain is built from TRBV28 and TRBJ2-3, with 8 nucleotides matching TRBD2. CDR1 and CDR2 (germline): MDHEN, SYDVKM. The CDR3 covers 16 residues. Losses at the gene ends were 2 bases for V and 0 bases for J; bases not matched to a gene: 4. DNA of the CDR3: TGTGCCAGCAGTTTACTGGGCGGGGGGAGCACAGATACGCAGTATTTT. Translation: CASSLLGGGSTDTQYF.

The rearrangement links TRBV6-5 to TRBJ2-7, with D unclear. Germline CDR1 reads MNHEY; CDR2 reads SVGAGI. Deletions cut 2 bases from V and 1 base from J, with 12 bases between. The CDR3 totals 15 residues. The DNA of the CDR3 is TGTGCCAGCAGTTACACCTACTCCCAATCCTACGAGCAGTACTTC. This translates into CASSYTYSQSYEQYF.

J is TRBJ1-5 and V is TRBV18; D gene ambiguous. Germline V CDR1 and CDR2: KGHSH, LQKENI. CDR3 length equals 13 residues. Trimming stripped 2 bases from V and 6 bases from J, with 8 bases between. CDR3 nucleotide sequence: TGTGCCAGCTCACCAAGTAAGGGTCAGCCCCAGCATTTT. Protein: CASSPSKGQPQHF.

This clone was picked up a small number of times. The J gene is TRBJ1-2, the V gene TRBV2; unclear D gene. Germline values: CDR1 SNHLY, CDR2 FYNNEI. This CDR3 region has 14 residues. The V end was cut by 5 bases, the J end by 0 bases, with 10 bases between. The CDR3 here is CASSPNAANYGYTF. The CDR3 nucleotides read TGTGCCAGCAGTCCTAATGCAGCTAACTATGGCTACACCTTC.

This clone was counted once. The chain has TRBV3-1 (or the pseudogene TRBV3-2) and TRBJ1-1; perhaps TRBD1 as D (6 bases). Germline V gene data show CDR1 as LGHDT and CDR2 as YNNKEL (reference sequence). V was cut by 4 bases and J by 8 bases, with 20 bases left in between. The CDR3 loop spans 15 amino acids. The CDR3 spells CASSRSESSGGEAFF. CDR3 DNA sequence: TGTGCCAGCAGCCGCTCTGAATCTTCGGGGGGCGAAGCTTTCTTT.

This chain uses TRBV10-1 with TRBJ2-1; 7 nucleotides match TRBD2. The germline gives CDR1 WNHNN, CDR2 SYGVQD (reference sequence). V was pared by 8 bases and J by 0 bases, with 7 bases of the junction left unmatched. There are 15 residues in the CDR3. The DNA of the CDR3 is TGCGCCAGCTCGGACTCGGGGGGCTCCTACAATGAGCAGTTCTTC. Amino acid sequence: CASSDSGGSYNEQFF.

This chain uses TRBV19 with TRBJ1-2; 7 bases are a match to TRBD1. CDR1 is LNHDA and CDR2 is SQIVND in the germline V gene (reference sequence). The CDR3 covers 16 residues. The V gene end was trimmed by 3 bases and the J gene end by 7 bases; junction bases not matched to a gene: 14. CDR3 sequence reads: CASSIQLSGGRGGYTF. For the CDR3, the DNA is TGTGCCAGTAGTATCCAATTGTCAGGGGGACGCGGTGGCTACACCTTC.

This chain joins TRBV3-1 (or the pseudogene TRBV3-2) and TRBJ2-7; TRBD2 is a possible D gene (6 bases). The V end was cut by 4 bases, the J end by 5 bases, with 18 bases between. Germline assignment: CDR1 LGHDT and CDR2 YNNKEL (reference sequence). The CDR3 is 15 amino acids. CDR3 sequence reads: CASSPWRGPLNEQYF. Written as DNA, the CDR3 is TGTGCCAGCAGCCCCTGGCGGGGCCCCCTAAACGAGCAGTACTTC.

With regard to this clone: Germline is not matched at one junction end, which may reflect a read error. The chain links TRBV28 to TRBJ1-6; 10 nucleotides line up with TRBD1. Germline CDR1 reads MDHEN; CDR2 reads SYDVKM. The CDR3 length is 12 residues. The chain's CDR3 is CASSGDRGQREF. The CDR3 nucleotides read TGTGCCAGCAGTGGAGACAGGGGGCAGCGGGAGTTT.

CDR3 DNA: TGTGCCAGCAGCTTGGCAAAGGGAGCGGGCAATGAGCAGTTCTTC. Encoded protein: CASSLAKGAGNEQFF. V usage is TRBV7-9 and J usage is TRBJ2-1, with D perhaps TRBD2 (6 bases). Looked up from germline, CDR1 is SEHNR and CDR2 is FQNEAQ (reference sequence). The CDR3 contains 15 residues. V gave up 3 bases and J gave up 6 bases, with 15 bases separating them. The full variable domain, completed using reference TRBV7-9 and TRBJ2-1, is DTGVSQNPRHKITKRGQNVTFRCDPISEHNRLYWYRQTLGQGPEFLTYFQNEAQLEKSRLLSDRFSAERPKGSFSTLEIQRTEQGDSAMYLCASSLAKGAGNEQFFGPGTRLTVL.

This clone was recorded only once. The V gene is TRBV9, the J gene TRBJ1-4; D perhaps matches TRBD1 (5 bases). This CDR3 comprises 14 residues. V lost 4 bases and J 0 bases, leaving 7 bases between the germline ends. The germline V gene has CDR1 SGDLS and CDR2 YYNGEE. CDR3 sequence reads: CASSWGATNEKLFF. The CDR3 DNA sequence: TGTGCCAGCAGCTGGGGGGCAACTAATGAAAAACTGTTTTTT.

This chain connects TRBV7-2 to TRBJ2-2, with unresolved D. V was trimmed by 4 bases and J by 5 bases, leaving 14 bases between them. In germline, CDR1 is SGHTA, CDR2 FQGNSA. The CDR3 has 15 residues. CDR3 sequence reads: CASSSTLLTTGELFF. The CDR3, as DNA: TGTGCCAGCAGCTCGACCCTACTGACTACCGGGGAGCTGTTTTTT.

The chain employs TRBV3-1 (or the pseudogene TRBV3-2) and TRBJ2-3; D gene unclear. The CDR3 loop spans 12 amino acids. Trimming shortened V by 4 bases and J by 4 bases, and 6 bases separated the two germline ends. Germline V lookup: CDR1 LGHDT, CDR2 YNNKEL (reference sequence). The CDR3, as DNA: TGTGCCAGCAGCCTCCGGGCAGATACGCAGTATTTT. Translation: CASSLRADTQYF.

This clone was picked up one time. The chain links TRBV7-2 to TRBJ2-7, with TRBD1 matching over 7 bases. The CDR3 consists of 13 residues. V trimming: 8 bases; J trimming: 1 base; junction bases outside the gene matches: 5. The germline V gene encodes CDR1 SGHTA and CDR2 FQGNSA. CDR3 coding DNA: TGTGCCAGCTGGGACAGAGGATCCTACGAGCAGTACTTC. Translating it yields CASWDRGSYEQYF.

The chain employs TRBV4-1 and TRBJ2-2; a possible D gene is TRBD2 (5 bases). The germline V and J ends were trimmed by 3 bases and 1 base, with 9 bases remaining between them. The CDR3 totals 15 residues. Germline CDR1 and CDR2: MGHRA and YSYEKL. The DNA of the CDR3 is TGCGCCAGCAGCCAGAGGGTGCAGAACACCGGGGAGCTGTTTTTT. Amino acids: CASSQRVQNTGELFF.

The gene calls are TRBV29-1 and TRBJ2-7, with D perhaps being TRBD1 or TRBD2 (5 bases each). Germline V gene sequence: CDR1 SQVTM, CDR2 ANQGSEA. V shed 7 bases and J shed 0 bases, with 19 bases lying between them. This CDR3 region has 15 residues. The CDR3 region is CSATGTGTSSYEQYF. For the CDR3, the DNA is TGCAGCGCCACGGGGACCGGTACGAGCTCCTACGAGCAGTACTTC.